Below, 21 T cell receptor beta chains from the same sample are listed, as sequenced in a study of early T cells in non-severe SARS-CoV-2 infection. MiXCR, applied by TCRdb to the 5' RACE reads, yields one record per CDR3 protein. This sample has fewer than 95,000 distinct CDR3 sequences; 16% occur once, and the top ten carry 4.5% to 6.5%. The sequencing used whole blood, collected at baseline. The receptors shown here come from an adult who was a healthcare worker with PCR-confirmed SARS-CoV-2 infection or an uninfected control (not recorded which).

This clonotype was recorded a few times. The chain combines TRBV10-3 with TRBJ1-1, with a possible D match to TRBD1 (5 bases). This CDR3 contains 12 residues. V was pared by 8 bases and J by 5 bases, with 12 bases between. Germline CDR1 ENHRY, CDR2 SYGVKD. Written as DNA, the CDR3 is TGTGCCATCTCTGGGGCGCGGACTGAAGCTTTCTTT. It translates to CAISGARTEAFF.

This clonotype was observed many times. The chain uses TRBV25-1 and TRBJ1-6; TRBD1 might be the D (6 bases). Germline V CDR1 and CDR2: MGHDK, SYGVNS. CDR3 length equals 14 residues. V lost 5 bases to trimming and J lost 7 bases, with 12 bases between them. The CDR3 sequence: CASSHSGANSPLHF. The CDR3 region has the DNA TGTGCCAGCAGTCATTCAGGGGCGAATTCACCCCTCCACTTT.

This clonotype was detected only a few times. V is TRBV27 and J is TRBJ2-5; 8 bases are shared with TRBD2. Germline-derived CDR1 and CDR2 are MNHEY and SMNVEV (reference sequence). Germline trimming cut 10 bases from V and 5 bases from J; bases unmatched to any gene: 3. The CDR3 totals 11 residues. The CDR3 is CATGGAETQYF. CDR3 sequence (DNA): TGTGCCACCGGGGGGGCGGAGACCCAGTACTTC.

This clonotype was counted between two and nine times. The J gene is TRBJ2-1, the V gene TRBV11-2, with D perhaps TRBD2 (5 bases). The germline V gene has CDR1 SGHAT and CDR2 FQNNGV. The CDR3 is 17 amino acids. V was cut by 5 bases and J by 1 base, with 18 bases left in between. In DNA form, the CDR3 reads TGTGCCAGCAGCCCAATGGACGGACTTCTTTCCTACAATGAGCAGTTCTTC. This translates into CASSPMDGLLSYNEQFF.

This clonotype was counted only a few times. V usage is TRBV20-1 and J usage is TRBJ1-5; D gene unclear. Germline V gene lookup returns CDR1 DFQATT and CDR2 SNEGSKA (reference sequence). The V end was cut by 3 bases, the J end by 2 bases, with 14 bases between. This CDR3 is 15 amino acids long. CDR3 amino acids: CSARPPVWGNQPQHF. The CDR3 nucleotides read TGCAGTGCTAGGCCCCCGGTATGGGGCAATCAGCCCCAGCATTTT.

This clonotype was counted a few times. V gene TRBV7-6 combines with J gene TRBJ2-1; D call uncertain. Per the germline V gene, CDR1 is SGHVS and CDR2 is FNYEAQ. V lost 2 bases and J 5 bases, leaving 7 bases between the germline ends. The CDR3 totals 13 residues. CDR3 nucleotide sequence: TGTGCCAGCAGCTTAAGCCTAAACAATGAGCAGTTCTTC. Translation gives CASSLSLNNEQFF.

This clonotype was observed a few times. The CDR3 spells CASSIAGEGGVGAGKQFF. The DNA of the CDR3 is TGTGCCAGCAGTATAGCGGGAGAAGGAGGGGTCGGAGCGGGGAAGCAGTTCTTC. The chain is built from TRBV27 and TRBJ2-1, with 9 bases fitting TRBD2. After removal of 5 bases from V and 11 bases from J, the junction contained 22 bases not matched to a gene. Germline CDR1 MNHEY, CDR2 SMNVEV (reference sequence). The CDR3 is 18 residues long.

This chain links TRBV6-1 with TRBJ2-3; D is unresolved. Trimming removed 5 bases from V and 6 bases from J, with 9 bases in between. The CDR3 is made up of 12 amino acids. Germline V gene lookup returns CDR1 MNHNS and CDR2 SASEGT. This CDR3 reads CASSLSRDTQYF. The CDR3 nucleotides are TGTGCCAGCAGTCTGAGCAGGGATACGCAGTATTTT.

In its sample, this clonotype was seen many times. The chain links TRBV9 to TRBJ2-2, with D possibly matching TRBD2 (5 bases). The V end was cut by 1 base, the J end by 1 base, with 8 bases between. The V gene's germline CDR1 is SGDLS and CDR2 YYNGEE. The CDR3 contains 15 residues. The CDR3: CASSVTTRNTGELFF. DNA of the CDR3: TGTGCCAGCAGCGTAACCACTAGGAACACCGGGGAGCTGTTTTTT.

The chain carries TRBV14 and TRBJ2-3; D might be TRBD2 (5 bases). The CDR3 has 16 residues. CDR1 and CDR2 (germline): SGHDN, FVKESK. With 1 base removed from V and 5 bases from J, the gap between germline ends came to 16 bases. The CDR3 loop reads CASSQALEVTKDTQYF. The CDR3 bases are TGTGCCAGCAGCCAAGCCCTGGAAGTGACTAAAGATACGCAGTATTTT.

The CDR3 region has the DNA TGTGCCAGCAGTCCCGGACAGGCGGGCTACAATGAGCAGTTCTTC. It specifies CASSPGQAGYNEQFF. The chain recombines TRBV28 with TRBJ2-1; TRBD1 agrees at 7 bases. The germline gives CDR1 MDHEN, CDR2 SYDVKM. J gave up 3 bases and V 5 bases, and 7 bases lay outside the gene matches. This CDR3 is built from 15 residues.

This clonotype was counted only a few times. J is TRBJ1-5 and V is TRBV19; D might be TRBD1 (6 bases). Per germline, CDR1 LNHDA and CDR2 SQIVND (reference sequence). Trimming removed 3 bases from V and 4 bases from J, with 16 bases in between. The CDR3 totals 16 residues. Here the CDR3 reads CASSITGQSINQPQHF. The CDR3 coding sequence is TGTGCCAGTAGTATCACCGGACAGAGCATTAATCAGCCCCAGCATTTT.

The chain carries TRBV28 and TRBJ1-2; no reliable D call. V was trimmed by 6 bases and J by 3 bases, leaving 14 bases between them. The CDR3 sequence is 14 residues long. Germline CDR1 reads MDHEN; CDR2 reads SYDVKM. The CDR3 region is CASSPRRRDYGYTF. CDR3 in DNA: TGTGCCAGCAGCCCAAGGAGGAGGGACTATGGCTACACCTTC.

This clonotype was picked up a small number of times. The CDR3 sequence is CASSLGARANTGELFF. The DNA of the CDR3 is TGTGCCAGCAGCTTAGGGGCCAGAGCGAACACCGGGGAGCTGTTTTTT. V and J are TRBV7-3 and TRBJ2-2; TRBD1 might be the D (5 bases). This CDR3 is built from 16 residues. V lost 2 bases to trimming and J lost 0 bases, with 10 bases between them. The germline V gene has CDR1 SGHTA and CDR2 FQGTGA. The variable domain in full, with the rest retrieved from reference TRBV7-3 and TRBJ2-2, is GAGVSQTPSNKVTEKGKYVELRCDPISGHTALYWYRQSLGQGPEFLIYFQGTGAADDSGLPNDRFFAVRPEGSVSTLKIQRTERGDSAVYLCASSLGARANTGELFFGEGSRLTVL.

This chain connects TRBV12-3 or TRBV12-4 to TRBJ1-5; 9 bases line up with TRBD1. The J segment lost 6 bases and the V segment lost 5 bases, leaving 5 bases of the junction unmatched. The CDR3 covers 14 residues. This CDR3 reads CASSQTGGSQPQHF. The CDR3 DNA reads TGTGCCAGCAGTCAGACAGGGGGTAGTCAGCCCCAGCATTTT.

This clonotype was detected only a few times. The chain combines TRBV6-5 with TRBJ2-1; TRBD1 matches 8 bases. Per the germline V gene, CDR1 is MNHEY and CDR2 is SVGAGI. The CDR3 runs to 13 residues. Trimming at V came to 8 bases and at J to 8 bases, leaving 8 bases not matched to a gene. The DNA of the CDR3 is TGTGCCAGCTGTCACGACAGGGGAGATGAGCAGTTCTTC. Protein product: CASCHDRGDEQFF.

The chain has TRBV12-3 or TRBV12-4 and TRBJ2-7; D might be TRBD1 or TRBD2, each matching 6 bases. There are 12 residues in the CDR3. V gave up 5 bases and J gave up 12 bases, with 17 bases separating them. The CDR3 loop is CASSTGLTRGYF. CDR3 sequence (DNA): TGTGCCAGCAGTACCGGACTAACCAGGGGGTACTTC.

This chain connects TRBV21-1 to TRBJ1-1. TRBV21-1 is a listed pseudogene. The CDR3 extends over 11 amino acids. DNA for the CDR3: TGTGCCAGCCTCCGATGCACTGAAGCTTTCTTT. It yields the protein CASLRCTEAFF.

This clonotype was observed a few times. The gene calls are TRBV5-6 and TRBJ2-1, with a weak D call TRBD2 (5 bases). Trimming shortened V by 7 bases and J by 7 bases, and 15 bases separated the two germline ends. CDR1 and CDR2 (germline): SGHDT, YYEEEE. This CDR3 is 13 amino acids long. The CDR3 reads CASRLRPGNEQFF. The CDR3 DNA reads as TGTGCCAGCCGCCTCCGACCGGGAAATGAGCAGTTCTTC. The full variable domain, completed using reference TRBV5-6 and TRBJ2-1, is DAGVTQSPTHLIKTRGQQVTLRCSPKSGHDTVSWYQQALGQGPQFIFQYYEEEERQRGNFPDRFSGHQFPNYSSELNVNALLLGDSALYLCASRLRPGNEQFFGPGTRLTVL.

This clonotype appeared a few times. The genes are TRBV4-2 and TRBJ2-1; possible D gene TRBD2, 5 bases. V was clipped by 4 bases and J by 2 bases, with 9 bases between them. Germline V CDR1 and CDR2: LGHNA, YNFKEQ. The CDR3 totals 14 residues. The CDR3 sequence: CASSRAATYNEQFF. CDR3 coding DNA: TGTGCCAGCAGCCGAGCGGCTACCTACAATGAGCAGTTCTTC.

This clonotype was picked up a small number of times. The J gene is TRBJ1-4, the V gene TRBV4-3; 7 bases map to TRBD1. J gave up 6 bases and V 1 base, and 5 bases lay outside the gene matches. The length of the CDR3 is 15 residues. In germline, CDR1 is LGHNA, CDR2 YSLEER. The CDR3 here is CASSQAGTDHEKLFF. The DNA of the CDR3 is TGCGCCAGCAGCCAAGCCGGGACAGACCATGAAAAACTGTTTTTT.